A selection of T cell receptor beta chains follows, all from one sample in a study of cytomegalovirus exposure and HLA in healthy donors. Generated by immunoSEQ multiplex PCR, the TCRdb table keeps only in-frame clones and is missing some. This table has some 150,000 clones, approximately 80% appearing once. What was sequenced was PBMCs. All receptors come from a man aged 25-45 years in good health and CMV-seropositive. The CDR3 runs from the conserved cysteine through the conserved F or W. D genes are given only for firm matches. Expanded clones are given a class, and other clones once, few, many or no size at all.

j_call d_call v_call clone_size cdr3_nt cdr3_aa
TRBJ2-7 TRBD1 TRBV4-1 NA TGCGCCAGCAGCCGCCCCGAGACAGGGGGCGGAGAGCAGTACTTC CASSRPETGGGEQYF
TRBJ2-3 TRBD2 TRBV5-1 NA TGCGCCAGCAGCAGTGATTATAGCGGGAGTACGACAGATACGCAGTATTTT CASSSDYSGSTTDTQYF
TRBJ1-5 NA TRBV28 once TGTGCCAGCAGTTTTCTCCGGGTAGGCAATCAGCCCCAGCATTTT CASSFLRVGNQPQHF
TRBJ1-5 TRBD1 TRBV19 NA TGTGCCAGTAAACAATCCACCGGACAGGGTGGCAATCAGCCCCAGCATTTT CASKQSTGQGGNQPQHF
TRBJ2-1 TRBD2 TRBV2 NA TGTGCCAGCAGTGCGGGACTAGCCGTCCCCGAGCAGTTCTTC CASSAGLAVPEQFF
TRBJ2-7 NA TRBV7-9 NA TGTGCCAGCAGCCCTAAGGATCCCCGGAGGAACGAGCAGTACTTC CASSPKDPRRNEQYF
TRBJ2-1 TRBD2 TRBV7-6 NA TGTGCCAGCAGCCCCCTGGGACTAGCGGTCGATGAGCAGTTCTTC CASSPLGLAVDEQFF
TRBJ2-7 TRBD1 TRBV7-9 few TGTGCCAGCAGCTCCTCGGGACAGAACTACGAGCAGTACTTC CASSSSGQNYEQYF
TRBJ2-1 TRBD2 TRBV2 NA TGTGCCAGCAGGAGGGGACTAGCGGGAGGCTACAATGAGCAGTTCTTC CASRRGLAGGYNEQFF
TRBJ1-1 TRBD1 TRBV20-1 NA TGCAGTGCTCGACGACAGGGTGAAGCTTTCTTT CSARRQGEAFF
TRBJ2-7 TRBD2 TRBV29-1 NA TGCAGCGCAACGGGACTAGCGGGAGGGTCCTACGAGCAGTACTTC CSATGLAGGSYEQYF
TRBJ2-7 TRBD1 TRBV5-1 NA TGCGCCAGCAGCCCTTTAGACAGGGGACCTTCCTACGAGCAGTACTTC CASSPLDRGPSYEQYF
TRBJ1-2 TRBD1 TRBV7-2 NA TGTGCCAGCAGCGACAGGGTTAACTATGGCTACACCTTC CASSDRVNYGYTF
TRBJ2-1 NA TRBV27 once TGTGCCAGCAGTTTAGGGCAATACAATGAGCAGTTCTTC CASSLGQYNEQFF
TRBJ2-2 NA TRBV13 NA TGTGCCAGCAGCCCTATAACAGTCACCGGGGAGCTGTTTTTT CASSPITVTGELFF
TRBJ2-1 TRBD2 TRBV4-2 NA TGTGCCAGCAGCCAAGATCGAAGCGGGACCTCCTACAATGAGCAGTTCTTC CASSQDRSGTSYNEQFF
TRBJ2-5 TRBD1 TRBV9 NA TGTGCCAGCAGCGCCCAGGGGGCGGGCGAGAAGACCCAGTACTTC CASSAQGAGEKTQYF
TRBJ1-1 TRBD1 TRBV7-7 NA TGTGCTAGCAGCTTAGTATTCAAGGGACAGGGGGCTGGAGTAAGCACTGAAGCTTTCTTT CASSLVFKGQGAGVSTEAFF
TRBJ2-5 NA TRBV5-1 NA TGCGCCAGCAGCTTGGAATCCCTCCTCCAAGAGACCCAGTACTTC CASSLESLLQETQYF
TRBJ2-3 TRBD2 TRBV19 NA TGTGCCAGTAGTATAGGACTAGCGGGAGACCCAGATACGCAGTATTTT CASSIGLAGDPDTQYF
TRBJ2-7 TRBD2 TRBV10-1 NA TGCGCCAGCAGTGCATCGGGAGGGCACGAGCAGTACTTC CASSASGGHEQYF
TRBJ2-7 TRBD2 TRBV10-2 once TGCGCCAGCCGGACTAGCGGGCAGACCTACGAGCAGTACTTC CASRTSGQTYEQYF
TRBJ2-7 TRBD2 TRBV28 NA TGTGCCAGCAGTTTCGAGGGAGCGGGGGGCGAGCAGTACTTC CASSFEGAGGEQYF
TRBJ2-1 TRBD2 TRBV6-6 NA TGTGCCAGCAGTTACCGTCTAGCGGGAGACCGTGAGCAGTTCTTC CASSYRLAGDREQFF
TRBJ1-3 NA TRBV6-5 NA TGTGCCAGCAGCGGACAGTCTGGAAACACCATATATTTT CASSGQSGNTIYF
TRBJ2-2 NA TRBV6-6 NA TGTGCCAGCATGACCAGGACGAACACCGGGGGGCTGTTTTTT CASMTRTNTGGLFF
TRBJ2-3 TRBD2 TRBV14 NA TGTGCCAGCAGCCAAGGGCGGGGGACAGATACGCAGTATTTT CASSQGRGTDTQYF
TRBJ2-5 TRBD2 TRBV5-4 NA TGTGCCAGCAGCCCCGATCTGGCGGGAGGGGGAGAGACCCAGTACTTC CASSPDLAGGGETQYF
TRBJ1-2 TRBD1 TRBV28 NA TGTGCCAGCAGTTTAGGGCCTGAGACAGGGGGTGGCTACACCTTC CASSLGPETGGGYTF
TRBJ2-5 NA TRBV6-6 NA TGTGCCAGCAGTTACTCGAGGGTACTAGAGACCCAGTACTTC CASSYSRVLETQYF
TRBJ2-5 TRBD1 TRBV6-6 NA TGTGCCAGCAGCTTACTGGACAGGGCACAAGAGACCCAGTACTTC CASSLLDRAQETQYF
TRBJ2-3 NA TRBV5-6 NA TGTGCCAGCAGCTTTATTACAGATACGCAGTATTTT CASSFITDTQYF
TRBJ2-1 NA TRBV11-1 NA TGTGCCAGCAGCTTAGTGGTGACTGGCTCCTACAATGAGCAGTTCTTC CASSLVVTGSYNEQFF
TRBJ1-2 NA TRBV6-1 NA TGTGCCAGCAGGCCGGGCCCCGGAGGCTATGGCTACACCTTC CASRPGPGGYGYTF
TRBJ2-1 NA TRBV7-3 once TGTGCCAGCAGCTCCGGACCCACGGGATACAATGAGCAGTTCTTC CASSSGPTGYNEQFF
TRBJ1-3 NA TRBV5-6 NA TGTGCCAGCAGCTTGGCCTTGACAGGAAACACCATATATTTT CASSLALTGNTIYF
TRBJ2-1 NA TRBV4-2 NA TGTGCCAGCAGCCAAGATTACCGGGGATTATTATACAATGAGCAGTTCTTC CASSQDYRGLLYNEQFF
TRBJ1-5 TRBD1 TRBV27 NA TGTGCCAGCAGTTCCACCGTGATTGCGGACAGGGTCTATCAGCCCCAGCATTTT CASSSTVIADRVYQPQHF
TRBJ2-7 TRBD1 TRBV6-5 NA TGTGCCAGCAGTCGGACAGGTAGCGAGCAGTACTTC CASSRTGSEQYF
TRBJ2-7 TRBD2 TRBV28 NA TGTGCCAGCAGTTTAGCGGGAGGACCCTACGAGCAGTACTTC CASSLAGGPYEQYF